This T cell receptor beta chain was identified during a study of Graves' ophthalmopathy and Graves' hyperthyroidism. RNA transcripts yielded amplified TCR beta CDR3 regions. The authors performed first-round RT-PCR with HTBI primers and then a second-round multiplex PCR. TCRdb passed the multiplex PCR reads through MiXCR, listing each CDR3 protein once. Of roughly 1.1 million distinct CDR3 sequences detected, 35% to 45% appear once; the ten largest clones hold around 10%. About this clonotype: Its target is not known.

Regarding the study as a whole: Most thyroid-expanded clonotypes exceeding 0.001 frequency were also found in blood. Sensitivity reached roughly 70% and specificity approximately 72% when the model predicted ophthalmopathy progression.

Trimming left V 5 bases short and J 6 bases short, with 25 bases between. The CDR3 is 17 residues long. Germline values: CDR1 SGHVS, CDR2 FQNEAQ. Sequencing input: peripheral blood or thyroid tissue (not recorded which). V usage is TRBV7-8 and J usage is TRBJ1-2; possibly TRBD1 for D (5 bases). This sequence was found in an adult man with Graves' hyperthyroidism. DNA of the CDR3: TGTGCCAGCAGCCCCCCCGGGACTAGCGGGAGCGGGGATGGCTACACCTTC. Protein: CASSPPGTSGSGDGYTF.